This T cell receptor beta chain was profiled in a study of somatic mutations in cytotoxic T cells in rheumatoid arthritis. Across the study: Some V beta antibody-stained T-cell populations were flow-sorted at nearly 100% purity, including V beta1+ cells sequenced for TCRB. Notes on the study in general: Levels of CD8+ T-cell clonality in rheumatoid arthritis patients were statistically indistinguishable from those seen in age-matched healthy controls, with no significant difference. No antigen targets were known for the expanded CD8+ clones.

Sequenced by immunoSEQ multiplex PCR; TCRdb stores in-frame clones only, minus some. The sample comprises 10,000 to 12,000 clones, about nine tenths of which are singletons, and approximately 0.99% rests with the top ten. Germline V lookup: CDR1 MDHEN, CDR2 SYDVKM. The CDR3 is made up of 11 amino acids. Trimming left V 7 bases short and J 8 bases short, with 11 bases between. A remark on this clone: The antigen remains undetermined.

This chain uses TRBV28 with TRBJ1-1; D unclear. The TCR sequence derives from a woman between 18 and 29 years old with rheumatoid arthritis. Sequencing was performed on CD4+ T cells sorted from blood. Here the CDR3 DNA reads TGTGCCAGCAACACCCAAGTAGAAGCTTTCTTT. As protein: CASNTQVEAFF.